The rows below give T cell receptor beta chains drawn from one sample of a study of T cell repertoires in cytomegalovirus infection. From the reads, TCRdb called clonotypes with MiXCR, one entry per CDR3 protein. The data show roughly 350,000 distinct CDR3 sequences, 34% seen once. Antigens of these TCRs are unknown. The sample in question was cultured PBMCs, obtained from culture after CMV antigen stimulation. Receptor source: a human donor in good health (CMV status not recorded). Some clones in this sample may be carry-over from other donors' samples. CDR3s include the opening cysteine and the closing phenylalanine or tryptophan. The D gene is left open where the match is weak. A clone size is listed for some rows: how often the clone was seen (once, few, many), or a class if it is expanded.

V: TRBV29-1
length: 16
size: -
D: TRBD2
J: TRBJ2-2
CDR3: CSVDLGTSGNTGELFF
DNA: TGCAGCGTTGATCTCGGGACTAGCGGGAACACCGGGGAGCTGTTTTTT

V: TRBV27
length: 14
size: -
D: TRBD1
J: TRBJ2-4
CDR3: CASSSPRQGNIQYF
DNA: TGTGCCAGCAGTAGCCCCCGACAGGGCAACATTCAGTACTTC

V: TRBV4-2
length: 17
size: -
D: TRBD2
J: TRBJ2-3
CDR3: CASSQVGSGGPRDTQYF
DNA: TGTGCCAGCAGCCAAGTGGGTTCGGGGGGGCCTAGAGATACGCAGTATTTT

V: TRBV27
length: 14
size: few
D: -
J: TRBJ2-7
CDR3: CASSLGYPSHEQYF
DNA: TGTGCCAGCAGTTTAGGCTACCCAAGCCACGAGCAGTACTTC

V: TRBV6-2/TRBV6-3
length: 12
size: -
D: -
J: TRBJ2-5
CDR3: CASCWEIETQYF
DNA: TGTGCCAGCTGCTGGGAGATAGAGACCCAGTACTTC

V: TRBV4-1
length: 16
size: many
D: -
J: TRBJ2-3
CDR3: CASSQWGRSLNDTQYF
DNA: TGCGCCAGCAGCCAGTGGGGCAGGTCTTTAAATGATACGCAGTATTTT

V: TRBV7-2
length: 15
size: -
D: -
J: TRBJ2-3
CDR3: CASSLALISTDTQYF
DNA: TGTGCCAGCAGCTTAGCTCTGATTAGCACAGATACGCAGTATTTT

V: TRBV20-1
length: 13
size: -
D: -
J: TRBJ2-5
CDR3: CSAIRAPQETQYF
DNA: TGCAGTGCTATTCGGGCACCTCAAGAGACCCAGTACTTC

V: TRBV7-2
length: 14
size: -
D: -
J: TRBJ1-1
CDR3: CASSLGRFHTEAFF
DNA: TGTGCCAGCAGCTTAGGCCGATTTCACACTGAAGCTTTCTTT

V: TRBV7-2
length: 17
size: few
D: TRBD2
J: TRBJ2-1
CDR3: CASSLFTGLAGYNEQFF
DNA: TGTGCCAGCAGCTTGTTCACGGGACTAGCGGGCTACAATGAGCAGTTCTTC

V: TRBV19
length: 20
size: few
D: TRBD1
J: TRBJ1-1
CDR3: CASSTSLPGQVSSGGTEAFF
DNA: TGTGCCAGTAGTACCTCTCTTCCGGGACAGGTTTCTTCTGGGGGCACTGAAGCTTTCTTT

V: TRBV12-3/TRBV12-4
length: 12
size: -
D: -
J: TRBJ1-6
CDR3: CASSRRPGPLHF
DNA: TGTGCCAGCAGCCGCCGACCGGGGCCCCTCCACTTT

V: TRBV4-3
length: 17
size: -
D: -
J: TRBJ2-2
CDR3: CASSRALSGANTGELFF
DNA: TGCGCCAGCAGCCGAGCTCTTAGCGGAGCGAACACCGGGGAGCTGTTTTTT

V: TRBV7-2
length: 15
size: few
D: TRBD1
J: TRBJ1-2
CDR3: CASSLGQGVNYGYTF
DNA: TGTGCCAGCAGCTTAGGACAGGGGGTTAACTATGGCTACACCTTC

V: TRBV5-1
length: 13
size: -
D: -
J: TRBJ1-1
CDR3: CASSQEGTTEAFF
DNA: TGCGCCAGCAGTCAAGAGGGGACCACTGAAGCTTTCTTT

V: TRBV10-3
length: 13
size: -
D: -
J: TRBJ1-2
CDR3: CAITGTRGYGYTF
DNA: TGTGCCATCACGGGCACTCGGGGCTATGGCTACACCTTC

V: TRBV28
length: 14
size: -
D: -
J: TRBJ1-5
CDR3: CASSLGAGEQPQHF
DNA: TGTGCCAGCAGTTTAGGGGCAGGGGAGCAGCCCCAGCATTTT

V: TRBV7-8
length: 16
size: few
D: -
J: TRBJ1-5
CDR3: CASSLAWQGSNQPQHF
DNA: TGTGCCAGCAGCTTAGCGTGGCAGGGTAGCAATCAGCCCCAGCATTTT

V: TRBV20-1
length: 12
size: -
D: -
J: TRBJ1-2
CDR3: CSASGGSRGYTF
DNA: TGCAGTGCTAGCGGCGGCTCTAGGGGCTACACCTTC

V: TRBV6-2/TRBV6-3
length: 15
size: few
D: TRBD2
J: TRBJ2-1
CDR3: CASRVAGKRANEQFF
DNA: TGTGCCAGCAGGGTAGCGGGCAAAAGGGCCAATGAGCAGTTCTTC

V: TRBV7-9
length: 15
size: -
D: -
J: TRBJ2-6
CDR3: CASSLLRAGANVLTF
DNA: TGTGCCAGCAGCTTACTCCGGGCTGGGGCCAACGTCCTGACTTTC

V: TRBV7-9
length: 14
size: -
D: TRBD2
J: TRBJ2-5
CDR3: CASSPGLAAETQYF
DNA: TGTGCCAGCAGCCCGGGACTAGCTGCAGAGACCCAGTACTTC

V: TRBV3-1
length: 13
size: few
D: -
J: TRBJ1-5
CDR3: CASSRQWDQPQHF
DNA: TGTGCCAGCAGCCGACAGTGGGATCAGCCCCAGCATTTT

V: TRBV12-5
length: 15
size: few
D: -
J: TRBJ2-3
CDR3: CASGSRGKSTDTQYF
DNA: TGTGCTAGTGGTTCCCGGGGGAAAAGCACAGATACGCAGTATTTT

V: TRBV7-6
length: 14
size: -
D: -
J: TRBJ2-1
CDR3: CASSTRLGTGEQFF
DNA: TGTGCCAGCAGCACTCGACTGGGGACGGGTGAGCAGTTCTTC

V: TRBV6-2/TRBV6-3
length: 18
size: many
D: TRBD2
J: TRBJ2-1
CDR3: CASSYPTSGLSSYNEQFF
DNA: TGTGCCAGCAGTTACCCCACTAGCGGGCTAAGCTCCTACAATGAGCAGTTCTTC

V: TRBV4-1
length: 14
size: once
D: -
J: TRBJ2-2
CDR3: CASSRRTDTGELFF
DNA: TGCGCCAGCAGCCGGAGGACGGACACCGGGGAGCTGTTTTTT

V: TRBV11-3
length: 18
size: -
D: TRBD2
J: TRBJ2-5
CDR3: CASSLGLLAGGPQETQYF
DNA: TGTGCCAGCAGCTTAGGGTTACTAGCGGGAGGGCCTCAGGAGACCCAGTACTTC

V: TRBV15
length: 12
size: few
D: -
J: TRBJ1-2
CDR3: CATSRDHYGYTF
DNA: TGTGCCACCAGCAGAGACCACTATGGCTACACCTTC

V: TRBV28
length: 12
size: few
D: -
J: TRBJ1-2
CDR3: CASSSSRYGYTF
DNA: TGTGCCAGCAGTTCGAGTAGATATGGCTACACCTTC

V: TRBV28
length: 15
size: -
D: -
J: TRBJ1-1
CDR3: CASSPIARDYAEAFF
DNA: TGTGCCAGCAGTCCCATAGCGAGGGACTACGCTGAAGCTTTCTTT

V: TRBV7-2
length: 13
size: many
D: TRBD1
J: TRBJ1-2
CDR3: CASHPGQVGGYTF
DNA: TGTGCCAGCCACCCGGGACAGGTCGGTGGCTACACCTTC

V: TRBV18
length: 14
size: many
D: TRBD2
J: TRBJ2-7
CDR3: CASSPSGSSYEQYF
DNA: TGTGCCAGCAGCCCTAGCGGGAGCTCCTACGAGCAGTACTTC

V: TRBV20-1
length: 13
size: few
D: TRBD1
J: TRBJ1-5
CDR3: CSASGQGAQPQHF
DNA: TGCAGTGCTAGTGGACAGGGGGCCCAGCCCCAGCATTTT

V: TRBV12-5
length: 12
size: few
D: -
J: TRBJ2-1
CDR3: CASGSRVNEQFF
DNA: TGTGCTAGTGGTTCCCGGGTCAATGAGCAGTTCTTC